Sample share makes the clone carrying this T cell receptor beta chain medium-sized. V was cut by 4 bases and J by 14 bases, with 15 bases left in between. Germline V gives CDR1 LNHDA, CDR2 SQIVND (reference sequence). This CDR3 comprises 13 residues. This entry is derived from a study of cytomegalovirus exposure and HLA in healthy donors. A multiplex PCR was run with 60 Vbeta primers and 13 Jbeta primers. TCRdb's copy holds only in-frame clones and misses some; the assay was immunoSEQ multiplex PCR. This table has under 200,000 clones, more than 60% appearing once. This TCR derives from a male donor in good health and CMV-seronegative. Sequences were obtained from PBMCs. V usage is TRBV19 and J usage is TRBJ1-6; D is perhaps TRBD1 (5 bases). This CDR3 is CASSRREGITLHF. Written as DNA, the CDR3 is TGTGCCAGTAGTAGGAGGGAGGGGATCACCCTCCACTTT. The whole variable domain, remainder taken from reference TRBV19 and TRBJ1-6, is DGGITQSPKYLFRKEGQNVTLSCEQNLNHDAMYWYRQDPGQGLRLIYYSQIVNDFQKGDIAEGYSVSREKKESFPLTVTSAQKNPTAFYLCASSRREGITLHFGNGTRLTVT.